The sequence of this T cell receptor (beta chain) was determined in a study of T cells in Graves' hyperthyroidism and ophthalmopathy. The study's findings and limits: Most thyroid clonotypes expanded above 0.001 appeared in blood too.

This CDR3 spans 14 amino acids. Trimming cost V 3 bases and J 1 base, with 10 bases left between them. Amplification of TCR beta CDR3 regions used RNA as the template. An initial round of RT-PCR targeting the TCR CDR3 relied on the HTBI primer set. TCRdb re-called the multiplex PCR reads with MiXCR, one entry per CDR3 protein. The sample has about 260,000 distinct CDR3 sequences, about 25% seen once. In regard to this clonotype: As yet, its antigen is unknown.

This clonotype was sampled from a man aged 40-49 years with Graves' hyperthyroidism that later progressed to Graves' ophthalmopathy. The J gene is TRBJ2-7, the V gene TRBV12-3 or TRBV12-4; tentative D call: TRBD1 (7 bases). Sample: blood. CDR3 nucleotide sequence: TGTGCCAGCAGTTTCAGGGGGGAGTCCTACGAGCAGTACTTC. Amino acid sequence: CASSFRGESYEQYF.